One and the same sample provided the 25 T cell receptor beta chains below, sequenced in a study of T cell responses to AZD1222 COVID-19 vaccine. The repertoire was sequenced with immunoSEQ multiplex PCR; TCRdb's copy has only in-frame clones and lacks some. The sample has more than 90,000 clones, roughly 91% seen once. This specimen was peripheral blood, taken 28 days after the second AZD1222 dose. These receptors were obtained from an adult who received the AZD1222 COVID-19 vaccine.

The V and J genes are TRBV29-1 and TRBJ1-2, with 10 bases that match TRBD1. The CDR3 extends over 15 amino acids. The germline V gene encodes CDR1 SQVTM and CDR2 ANQGSEA. V dropped 4 bases and J dropped 5; count of bases not matched to a gene: 10. The CDR3 loop reads CSVGRGDRGRYGYTF. The CDR3 DNA reads TGCAGCGTTGGTCGGGGAGACAGGGGGCGATATGGCTACACCTTC.

This rearrangement joins TRBV19 to TRBJ1-6; possibly TRBD1 for D (6 bases). This CDR3 region has 16 residues. The V end was cut by 5 bases, the J end by 10 bases, with 21 bases between. The germline gives CDR1 LNHDA, CDR2 SQIVND (reference sequence). The CDR3 DNA sequence: TGTGCCAGTAGTCCAGGGGTAGGGGCGGAGCGGTCACCCCTCCACTTT. It specifies CASSPGVGAERSPLHF. Complete variable domain (other parts from reference TRBV19 and TRBJ1-6): DGGITQSPKYLFRKEGQNVTLSCEQNLNHDAMYWYRQDPGQGLRLIYYSQIVNDFQKGDIAEGYSVSREKKESFPLTVTSAQKNPTAFYLCASSPGVGAERSPLHFGNGTRLTVT.

This rearrangement joins TRBV9 to TRBJ1-1; possibly TRBD1 for D (5 bases). Trimming took off 5 bases at V and 1 base at J, with 18 bases between the two ends. Germline V lookup: CDR1 SGDLS, CDR2 YYNGEE. This CDR3 is 16 amino acids long. CDR3 amino acids: CASSGITTGENTEAFF. CDR3 nucleotides: TGTGCCAGCAGTGGCATAACAACAGGAGAGAACACTGAAGCTTTCTTT. The full variable domain, rest sourced from reference TRBV9 and TRBJ1-1, is DSGVTQTPKHLITATGQRVTLRCSPRSGDLSVYWYQQSLDQGLQFLIQYYNGEERAKGNILERFSAQQFPDLHSELNLSSLELGDSALYFCASSGITTGENTEAFFGQGTRLTVV.

The rearrangement uses TRBV5-5 and TRBJ1-4, with 7 bases lining up with TRBD1. The CDR3 has 15 amino acids. Germline trimming cut 0 bases from V and 3 bases from J; bases unmatched to any gene: 2. CDR1 and CDR2 (germline): SGHKS, YYEKEE (reference sequence). This CDR3 is CASSLVGTANEKLFF. The CDR3 coding sequence is TGTGCCAGCAGCTTGGTCGGGACAGCTAATGAAAAACTGTTTTTT.

This clone has a single count. The chain has TRBV5-1 and TRBJ2-5, with 7 bases fitting TRBD1. The CDR3 is 13 residues long. Germline V CDR1 and CDR2: SGHRS, YFSETQ. The ends lost 2 bases at V and 3 bases at J; junction bases unmatched: 1. The DNA of the CDR3 is TGCGCCAGCAGCTTTGGGACAGAAGAGACCCAGTACTTC. Residues: CASSFGTEETQYF.

This chain uses TRBV6-5 with TRBJ2-7; the D gene is possibly TRBD2 (5 bases). Germline V lookup: CDR1 MNHEY, CDR2 SVGAGI. The CDR3 consists of 15 residues. Trimming took 6 bases from V and 1 from J, leaving 16 bases between them. CDR3 sequence: CASSRNLRASYEQYF. The CDR3 DNA reads as TGTGCCAGCAGCAGAAACCTGAGGGCGTCCTACGAGCAGTACTTC.

The chain couples TRBV10-3 to TRBJ1-6; D perhaps matches TRBD1 (5 bases). The germline V gene encodes CDR1 ENHRY and CDR2 SYGVKD. V lost 5 bases and J 9 bases, leaving 14 bases between the germline ends. The CDR3 length is 14 residues. The CDR3, as DNA: TGTGCCATCAGTCTCGGGACCGGCGGTTCACCCCTCCACTTT. This gives the protein CAISLGTGGSPLHF.

The genes are TRBV27 and TRBJ1-3, with D possibly being TRBD1 (5 bases). Germline values: CDR1 MNHEY, CDR2 SMNVEV (reference sequence). Between the trimmed V and J ends, which lost 3 bases and 4 bases, there was a span of 10 bases. This CDR3 comprises 14 residues. The CDR3 nucleotides read TGTGCCAGCAGTTTTGGAGGGGCCGGAAACACCATATATTTT. It is translated as CASSFGGAGNTIYF.

The chain uses TRBV6-6 and TRBJ2-5; 9 bases match TRBD1. Germline assignment: CDR1 MNHNY and CDR2 SVGAGI (reference sequence). The ends lost 8 bases at V and 4 bases at J; junction bases unmatched: 5. CDR3 size: 13 residues. CDR3 protein: CASLQGARETQYF. In DNA, the CDR3 is TGTGCCAGCTTACAGGGGGCGAGAGAGACCCAGTACTTC.

CDR3: CASPGGHTEAFF. The CDR3 bases are TGTGCCAGCCCTGGAGGGCACACTGAAGCTTTCTTT. The chain links TRBV3-1 (or the pseudogene TRBV3-2) to TRBJ1-1; no clear D. There are 12 residues in the CDR3. With 8 bases removed from V and 3 bases from J, the gap between germline ends came to 10 bases. Germline CDR1 LGHDT, CDR2 YNNKEL (reference sequence).

J is TRBJ2-2 and V is TRBV4-2; no reliable D call. The CDR3 has 17 amino acids. Germline V gene data show CDR1 as LGHNA and CDR2 as YNFKEQ. V lost 0 bases and J 3 bases, leaving 14 bases between the germline ends. The CDR3 nucleotides read TGTGCCAGCAGCCAAGATCCTGGACCAGCGCACACCGGGGAGCTGTTTTTT. It encodes CASSQDPGPAHTGELFF.

This clone was recorded once. The V and J genes are TRBV6-5 and TRBJ1-1; D is undetermined. CDR1 is MNHEY and CDR2 is SVGAGI in the germline V gene. The CDR3 contains 11 residues. Trimming removed 8 bases from V and 3 bases from J, with 7 bases in between. CDR3 residues: CASWEYTEAFF. The DNA of the CDR3 is TGTGCCAGCTGGGAGTACACTGAAGCTTTCTTT.

The V call is TRBV30, the J call TRBJ2-3; weak D call: TRBD2 (5 bases). This CDR3 comprises 17 residues. The germline CDR1 and CDR2 sequences are GTSNPN and SVGIG (reference sequence). V lost 1 base and J 0 bases, leaving 17 bases between the germline ends. In nucleotides, the CDR3 is TGTGCCTGGAGTGCCTTGGGCGTGGGAGCCAGCACAGATACGCAGTATTTT. Its translation: CAWSALGVGASTDTQYF.

The V call is TRBV11-3, the J call TRBJ2-3; 10 positions match TRBD1. V dropped 1 base and J dropped 3; count of bases not matched to a gene: 1. Germline V lookup: CDR1 SGHNT, CDR2 YENEEA. The CDR3 extends over 15 amino acids. CDR3 nucleotide sequence: TGTGCCAGCAGCTTAGGGGGACAGGGGACAGATACGCAGTATTTT. Translation gives CASSLGGQGTDTQYF.

This chain connects TRBV7-9 to TRBJ2-3; D might be TRBD1 (6 bases). The CDR3 length is 15 residues. Trimming cost V 5 bases and J 0 bases, with 12 bases left between them. The germline V gene encodes CDR1 SEHNR and CDR2 FQNEAQ (reference sequence). The CDR3: CASSEDSPSTDTQYF. The CDR3 DNA reads TGTGCCAGCAGCGAGGACAGCCCGAGCACAGATACGCAGTATTTT.

For this clone: This may be a read error, as it is one base from a much larger clone. Other DNA sequences within the sample encode an identical CDR3. The V call is TRBV24-1, the J call TRBJ2-2; D possibly corresponds to TRBD2 (6 bases). The CDR3 is made up of 14 amino acids. The V gene's germline CDR1 is KGHDR and CDR2 SFDVKD. For the CDR3, the DNA is TGTGCCAGATCCGGGGGTAAAGGCACCGGAGAGCTGTTTTTT. Its translation: CARSGGKGTGELFF.

Worth noting for this clone: The sample holds other DNA sequences that translate to the same CDR3. The CDR3 is CASSLAGGETQYF. The CDR3 DNA reads as TGTGCCAGCAGCTTAGCAGGGGGAGAGACCCAGTACTTC. The V call is TRBV7-9, the J call TRBJ2-5; weak D call: TRBD1 (6 bases). The germline CDR1 and CDR2 sequences are SEHNR and FQNEAQ (reference sequence). Trimming cost V 0 bases and J 4 bases, with 6 bases left between them. The CDR3 covers 13 residues.

This clone was counted once. This sequence joins TRBV2 and TRBJ1-1; possible D gene TRBD1, 6 bases. CDR1 and CDR2 from the germline V gene are SNHLY and FYNNEI. V dropped 5 bases and J dropped 2 bases, with 12 bases sitting between them. CDR3 size: 14 residues. Written as DNA, the CDR3 is TGTGCCAGCAGTCCCCGGGACATTAACACTGAAGCTTTCTTT. Its protein product is CASSPRDINTEAFF.

This chain links TRBV27 with TRBJ2-1; TRBD2 aligns across 9 bases. This CDR3 is built from 15 residues. Per the germline V gene, CDR1 is MNHEY and CDR2 is SMNVEV (reference sequence). Trimming cost V 5 bases and J 1 base; bases outside gene matches: 3. CDR3 sequence (DNA): TGTGCCAGCAGTCAAGCGGGAGGATCCTACAATGAGCAGTTCTTC. Its translation is CASSQAGGSYNEQFF.

The V and J genes are TRBV30 and TRBJ2-7; 8 bases agree with TRBD2. The length of the CDR3 is 13 residues. V shed 0 bases, J shed 3 bases, and the junction held 1 base outside the gene matches. CDR1 is GTSNPN, CDR2 SVGIG, per germline (reference sequence). The CDR3 DNA reads as TGTGCCTGGAGTGTAAGCGGGGGCTACGAGCAGTACTTC. Translation: CAWSVSGGYEQYF.

This chain connects TRBV3-1 (or the pseudogene TRBV3-2) to TRBJ1-1; D remains ambiguous. Trimming shortened V by 4 bases and J by 0 bases, and 12 bases separated the two germline ends. Germline V lookup: CDR1 LGHDT, CDR2 YNNKEL (reference sequence). The length of the CDR3 is 15 residues. The CDR3 sequence is CASSREGPMNTEAFF. The CDR3, as DNA: TGTGCCAGCAGCCGCGAAGGACCTATGAACACTGAAGCTTTCTTT.

The chain recombines TRBV4-2 with TRBJ2-2, with 8 bases lining up with TRBD2. Germline loops: CDR1 LGHNA, CDR2 YNFKEQ. With V trimmed by 1 base and J by 4 bases, 8 bases remained unmatched. The CDR3 loop spans 17 amino acids. The CDR3 nucleotides read TGTGCCAGCAGCCAAGCCGGGGGGGGAGCTGGCACCGGGGAGCTGTTTTTT. The encoded protein is CASSQAGGGAGTGELFF.

The CDR3 region is CASSLSGRAGTQYF. CDR3 sequence (DNA): TGTGCCAGCAGTCTTAGCGGGAGGGCGGGGACCCAGTACTTC. The chain links TRBV7-2 to TRBJ2-5; TRBD2 matches 11 bases. The CDR3 sequence is 14 residues long. V shed 6 bases and J 7 bases; nucleotides not matched to a gene: 7. Per germline, CDR1 SGHTA and CDR2 FQGNSA.

In this sample, this clone turned up once. V usage is TRBV29-1 and J usage is TRBJ1-6; no firm D call. With 6 bases removed from V and 6 bases from J, the gap between germline ends came to 15 bases. This CDR3 region has 14 residues. Germline values: CDR1 SQVTM, CDR2 ANQGSEA. CDR3 in DNA: TGCAGCGTCCGTGCTGGTGGACCTAATTCACCCCTCCACTTT. Its protein is CSVRAGGPNSPLHF. The full variable domain, completed using reference TRBV29-1 and TRBJ1-6, is SAVISQKPSRDICQRGTSLTIQCQVDSQVTMMFWYRQQPGQSLTLIATANQGSEATYESGFVIDKFPISRPNLTFSTLTVSNMSPEDSSIYLCSVRAGGPNSPLHFGNGTRLTVT.

The V call is TRBV27, the J call TRBJ1-1; D is ambiguous. This CDR3 has 12 residues. Trimming pared 5 bases from V and 8 bases from J, leaving 12 bases between. CDR1 and CDR2 (germline): MNHEY, SMNVEV (reference sequence). The CDR3 sequence is CASSPPEGEAFF. Here the CDR3 DNA reads TGTGCCAGCAGTCCCCCTGAAGGGGAAGCTTTCTTT.